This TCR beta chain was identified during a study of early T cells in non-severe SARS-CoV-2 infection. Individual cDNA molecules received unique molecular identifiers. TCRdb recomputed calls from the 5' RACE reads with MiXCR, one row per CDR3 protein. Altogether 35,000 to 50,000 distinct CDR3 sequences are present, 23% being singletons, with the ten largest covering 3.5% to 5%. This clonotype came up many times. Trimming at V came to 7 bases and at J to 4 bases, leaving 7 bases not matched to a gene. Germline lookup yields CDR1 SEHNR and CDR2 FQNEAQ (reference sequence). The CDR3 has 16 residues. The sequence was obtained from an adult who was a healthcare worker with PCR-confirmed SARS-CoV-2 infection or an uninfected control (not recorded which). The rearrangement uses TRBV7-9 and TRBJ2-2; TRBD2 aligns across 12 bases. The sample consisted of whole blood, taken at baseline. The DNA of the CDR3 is TGTGCCAGCACCAGACTAGCGGGGGCTGCCACCGGGGAGCTGTTTTTT. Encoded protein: CASTRLAGAATGELFF.